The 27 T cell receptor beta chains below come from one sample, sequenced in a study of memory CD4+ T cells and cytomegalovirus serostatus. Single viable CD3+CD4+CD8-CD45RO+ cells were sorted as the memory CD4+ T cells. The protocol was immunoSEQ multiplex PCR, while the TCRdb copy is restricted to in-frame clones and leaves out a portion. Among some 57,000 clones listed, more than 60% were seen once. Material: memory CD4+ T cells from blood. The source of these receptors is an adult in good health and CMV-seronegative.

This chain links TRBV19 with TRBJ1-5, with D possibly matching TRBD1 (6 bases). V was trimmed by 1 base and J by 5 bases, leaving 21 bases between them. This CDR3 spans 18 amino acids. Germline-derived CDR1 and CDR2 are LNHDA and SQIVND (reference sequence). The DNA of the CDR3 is TGTGCCAGTAGTATAGGTATTGGGGGGGGCCTAATAGATCAGCCCCAGCATTTT. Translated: CASSIGIGGGLIDQPQHF. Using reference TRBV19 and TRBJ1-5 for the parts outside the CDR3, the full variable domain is DGGITQSPKYLFRKEGQNVTLSCEQNLNHDAMYWYRQDPGQGLRLIYYSQIVNDFQKGDIAEGYSVSREKKESFPLTVTSAQKNPTAFYLCASSIGIGGGLIDQPQHFGDGTRLSIL.

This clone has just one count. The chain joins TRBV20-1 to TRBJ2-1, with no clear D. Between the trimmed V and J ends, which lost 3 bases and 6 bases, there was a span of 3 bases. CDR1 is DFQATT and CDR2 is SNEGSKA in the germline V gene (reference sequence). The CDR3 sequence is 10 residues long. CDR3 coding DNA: TGCAGTGCTAGTTTCAATGAGCAGTTCTTC. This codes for CSASFNEQFF.

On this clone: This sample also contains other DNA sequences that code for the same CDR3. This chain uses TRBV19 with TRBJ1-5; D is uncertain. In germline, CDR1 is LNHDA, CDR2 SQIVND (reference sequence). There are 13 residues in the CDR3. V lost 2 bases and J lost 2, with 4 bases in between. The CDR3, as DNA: TGTGCCAGTAGTATAAGAGGCAATCAGCCCCAGCATTTT. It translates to CASSIRGNQPQHF.

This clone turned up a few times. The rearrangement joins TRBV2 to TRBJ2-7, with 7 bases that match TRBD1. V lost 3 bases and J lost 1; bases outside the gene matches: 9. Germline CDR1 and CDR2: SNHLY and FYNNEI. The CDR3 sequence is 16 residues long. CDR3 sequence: CASSDPGQTASYEQYF. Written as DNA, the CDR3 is TGTGCCAGCAGTGACCCGGGACAGACGGCATCCTACGAGCAGTACTTC.

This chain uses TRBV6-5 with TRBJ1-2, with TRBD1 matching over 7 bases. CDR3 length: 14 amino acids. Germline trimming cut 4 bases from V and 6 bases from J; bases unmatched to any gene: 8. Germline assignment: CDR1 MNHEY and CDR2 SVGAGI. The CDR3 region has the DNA TGTGCCAGCAGTTTGGATAGACAGGGAAATGGCTACACCTTC. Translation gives CASSLDRQGNGYTF.

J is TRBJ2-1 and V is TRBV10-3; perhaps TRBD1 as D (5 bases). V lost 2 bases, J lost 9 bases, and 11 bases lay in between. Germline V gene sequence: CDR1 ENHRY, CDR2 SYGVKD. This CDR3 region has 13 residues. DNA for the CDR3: TGTGCCATCAGTGAGGAAGTAGGGGTTGAGCAGTTCTTC. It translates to CAISEEVGVEQFF.

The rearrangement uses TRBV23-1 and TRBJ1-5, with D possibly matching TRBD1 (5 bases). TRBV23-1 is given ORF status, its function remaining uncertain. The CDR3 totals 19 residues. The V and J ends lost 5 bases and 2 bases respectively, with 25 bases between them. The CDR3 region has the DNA TGCGCCAGCAGTAGGGTCTCACTCCTTACAAGGGGACGCAATCAGCCCCAGCATTTT. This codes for CASSRVSLLTRGRNQPQHF.

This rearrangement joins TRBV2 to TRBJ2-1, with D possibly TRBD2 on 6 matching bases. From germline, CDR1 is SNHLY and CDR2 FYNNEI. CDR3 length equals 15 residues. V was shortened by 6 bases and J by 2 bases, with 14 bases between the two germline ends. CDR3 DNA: TGTGCCAGCAGATCCCGGGACTCCCCCTACAATGAGCAGTTCTTC. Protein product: CASRSRDSPYNEQFF.

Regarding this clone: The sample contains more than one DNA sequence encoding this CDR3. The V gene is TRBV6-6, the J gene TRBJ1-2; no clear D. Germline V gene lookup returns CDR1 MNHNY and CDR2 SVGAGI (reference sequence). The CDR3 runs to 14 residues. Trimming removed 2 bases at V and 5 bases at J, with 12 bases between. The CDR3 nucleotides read TGTGCCAGCAGTTACGGCGCTTCTCCTTATGGCTACACCTTC. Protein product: CASSYGASPYGYTF.

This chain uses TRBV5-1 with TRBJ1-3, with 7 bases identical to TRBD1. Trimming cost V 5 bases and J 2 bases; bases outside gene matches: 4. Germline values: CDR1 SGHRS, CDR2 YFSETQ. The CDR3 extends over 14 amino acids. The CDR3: CASRPGTAGNTIYF. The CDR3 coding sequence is TGCGCCAGCAGACCCGGGACAGCTGGAAACACCATATATTTT.

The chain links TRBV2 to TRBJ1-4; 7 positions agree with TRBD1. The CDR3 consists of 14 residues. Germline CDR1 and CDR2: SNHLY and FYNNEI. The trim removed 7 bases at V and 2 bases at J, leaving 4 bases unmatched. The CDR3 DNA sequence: TGTGCCAGCAACCTACAGGGGACTAATGAAAAACTGTTTTTT. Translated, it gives CASNLQGTNEKLFF.

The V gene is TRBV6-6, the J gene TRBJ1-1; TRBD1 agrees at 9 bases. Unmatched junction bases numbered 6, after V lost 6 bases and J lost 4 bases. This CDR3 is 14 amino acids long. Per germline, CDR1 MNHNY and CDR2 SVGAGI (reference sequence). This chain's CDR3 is CASRQGTGSTEAFF. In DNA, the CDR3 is TGTGCCAGCAGACAGGGGACAGGGTCCACTGAAGCTTTCTTT.

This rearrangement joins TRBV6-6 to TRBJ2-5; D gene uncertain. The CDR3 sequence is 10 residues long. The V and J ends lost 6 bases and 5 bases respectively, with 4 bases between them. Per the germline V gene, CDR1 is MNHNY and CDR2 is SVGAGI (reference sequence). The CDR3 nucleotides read TGTGCCAGCAGCGCGGAGACCCAGTACTTC. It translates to CASSAETQYF.

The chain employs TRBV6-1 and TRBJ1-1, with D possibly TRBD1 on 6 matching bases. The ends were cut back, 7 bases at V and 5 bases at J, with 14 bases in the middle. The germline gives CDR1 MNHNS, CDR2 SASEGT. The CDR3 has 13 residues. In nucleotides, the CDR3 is TGTGCCAGCACTCGGGGGCGGGCGACTGAAGCTTTCTTT. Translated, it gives CASTRGRATEAFF.

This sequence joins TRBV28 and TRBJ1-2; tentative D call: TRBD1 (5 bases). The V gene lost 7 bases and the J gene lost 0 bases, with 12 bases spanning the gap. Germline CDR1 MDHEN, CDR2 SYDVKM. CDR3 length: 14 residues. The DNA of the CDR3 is TGTGCCAGCATTCCCGCAGGGCCTAACTATGGCTACACCTTC. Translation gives CASIPAGPNYGYTF.

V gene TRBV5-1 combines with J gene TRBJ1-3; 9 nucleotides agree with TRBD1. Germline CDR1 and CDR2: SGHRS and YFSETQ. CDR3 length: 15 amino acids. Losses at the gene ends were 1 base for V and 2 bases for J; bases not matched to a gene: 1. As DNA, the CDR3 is TGCGCCAGCAGCTTGACAGGGGGCGCTGGAAACACCATATATTTT. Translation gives CASSLTGGAGNTIYF. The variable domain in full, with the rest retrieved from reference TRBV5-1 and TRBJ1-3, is KAGVTQTPRYLIKTRGQQVTLSCSPISGHRSVSWYQQTPGQGLQFLFEYFSETQRNKGNFPGRFSGRQFSNSRSEMNVSTLELGDSALYLCASSLTGGAGNTIYFGEGSWLTVV.

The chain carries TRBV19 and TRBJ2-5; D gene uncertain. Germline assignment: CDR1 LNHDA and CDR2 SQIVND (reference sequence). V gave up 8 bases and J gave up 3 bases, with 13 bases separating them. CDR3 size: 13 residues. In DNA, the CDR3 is TGTGCCAGTTCAAAAGATGGGGAAGAGACCCAGTACTTC. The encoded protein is CASSKDGEETQYF.

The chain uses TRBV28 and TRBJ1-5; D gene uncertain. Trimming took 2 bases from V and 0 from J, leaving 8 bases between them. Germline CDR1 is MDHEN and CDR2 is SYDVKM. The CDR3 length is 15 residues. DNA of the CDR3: TGTGCCAGCAGTTTAATTGCAGGTAGCAATCAGCCCCAGCATTTT. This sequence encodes CASSLIAGSNQPQHF. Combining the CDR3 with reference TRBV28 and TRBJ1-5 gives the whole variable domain DVKVTQSSRYLVKRTGEKVFLECVQDMDHENMFWYRQDPGLGLRLIYFSYDVKMKEKGDIPEGYSVSREKKERFSLILESASTNQTSMYLCASSLIAGSNQPQHFGDGTRLSIL.

The CDR3 spells CASSSLGLSPYEQYF. CDR3 sequence (DNA): TGTGCCAGCAGCTCGCTGGGACTGAGCCCCTACGAGCAGTACTTC. V usage is TRBV7-9 and J usage is TRBJ2-7, with D perhaps matching TRBD2 (6 bases). V was cut by 4 bases and J by 2 bases, with 15 bases left in between. CDR3 length: 15 residues. Germline V CDR1 and CDR2: SEHNR, FQNEAQ (reference sequence).

The CDR3 protein is CASSQVGTGRDTQYF. CDR3 nucleotides: TGCGCCAGCAGCCAAGTAGGGACAGGGAGAGATACGCAGTATTTT. The genes are TRBV4-1 and TRBJ2-3; 9 bases fit TRBD1. CDR3 length: 15 residues. The ends lost 1 base at V and 5 bases at J; junction bases unmatched: 4. Germline CDR1 and CDR2: MGHRA and YSYEKL.

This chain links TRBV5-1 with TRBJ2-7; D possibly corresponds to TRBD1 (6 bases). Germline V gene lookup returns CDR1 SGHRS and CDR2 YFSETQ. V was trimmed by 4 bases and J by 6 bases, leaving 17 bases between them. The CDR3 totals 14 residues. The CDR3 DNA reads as TGCGCCAGCAGCCTAGGACAGTCAGAGAGCGAGCAGTACTTC. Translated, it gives CASSLGQSESEQYF.

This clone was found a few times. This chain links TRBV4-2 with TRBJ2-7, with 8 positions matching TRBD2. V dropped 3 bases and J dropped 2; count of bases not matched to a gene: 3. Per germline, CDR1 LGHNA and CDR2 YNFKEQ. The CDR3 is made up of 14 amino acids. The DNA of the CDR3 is TGTGCCAGCAGCCACAGCGGGGGCGCCTACGAGCAGTACTTC. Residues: CASSHSGGAYEQYF.

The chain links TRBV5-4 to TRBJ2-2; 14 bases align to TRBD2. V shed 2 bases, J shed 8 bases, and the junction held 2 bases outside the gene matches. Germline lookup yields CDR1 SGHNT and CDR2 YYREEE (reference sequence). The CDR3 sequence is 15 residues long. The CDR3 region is CASSFGTSGRGELFF. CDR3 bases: TGTGCCAGCAGCTTCGGGACTAGCGGGAGAGGGGAGCTGTTTTTT. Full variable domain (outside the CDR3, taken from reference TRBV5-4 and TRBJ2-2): ETGVTQSPTHLIKTRGQQVTLRCSSQSGHNTVSWYQQALGQGPQFIFQYYREEENGRGNFPPRFSGLQFPNYSSELNVNALELDDSALYLCASSFGTSGRGELFFGEGSRLTVL.

Here the CDR3 DNA reads TGTGCCAGCAGTTATTCTCCCGGGACAGGGGACACAGATACGCAGTATTTT. It specifies CASSYSPGTGDTDTQYF. The chain joins TRBV28 to TRBJ2-3; 10 nucleotides agree with TRBD1. Germline trimming cut 4 bases from V and 2 bases from J; bases unmatched to any gene: 9. CDR1 and CDR2 (germline): MDHEN, SYDVKM. There are 17 residues in the CDR3.

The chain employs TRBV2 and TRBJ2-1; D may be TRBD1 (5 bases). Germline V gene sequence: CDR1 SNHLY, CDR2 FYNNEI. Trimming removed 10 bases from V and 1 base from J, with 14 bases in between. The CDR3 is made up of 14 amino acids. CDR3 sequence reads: CATIRVGSYNEQFF. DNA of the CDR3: TGTGCCACCATCAGGGTTGGTTCCTACAATGAGCAGTTCTTC.

CDR3 in amino acids: CASITGTQETQYF. CDR3 nucleotides: TGTGCCAGCATTACCGGGACCCAAGAGACCCAGTACTTC. The chain combines TRBV7-2 with TRBJ2-5; either TRBD1 or TRBD2 may supply D (5 bases each). With 7 bases removed from V and 1 base from J, the gap between germline ends came to 10 bases. This CDR3 has 13 residues. Germline V gives CDR1 SGHTA, CDR2 FQGNSA.

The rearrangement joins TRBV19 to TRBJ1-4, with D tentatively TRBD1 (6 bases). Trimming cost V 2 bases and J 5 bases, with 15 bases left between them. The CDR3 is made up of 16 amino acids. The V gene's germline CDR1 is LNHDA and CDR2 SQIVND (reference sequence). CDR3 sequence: CASSITWDTSNEKLFF. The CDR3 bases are TGTGCCAGTAGTATAACCTGGGACACCTCAAATGAAAAACTGTTTTTT. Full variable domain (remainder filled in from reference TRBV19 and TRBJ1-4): DGGITQSPKYLFRKEGQNVTLSCEQNLNHDAMYWYRQDPGQGLRLIYYSQIVNDFQKGDIAEGYSVSREKKESFPLTVTSAQKNPTAFYLCASSITWDTSNEKLFFGSGTQLSVL.